The table lists the clone carrying this TCR beta chain with many counts. Antigen: not known. No cell fractionation was done, so the repertoire covers all unsorted peripheral blood T cells. RNA came from more than 2 ml of peripheral blood. This specimen belongs to a study of HIV-infected patients and healthy controls. Study-wide results and limits: Mean usage of eight alpha and eight beta V genes differed significantly in HIV-infected patients versus controls. Only sixteen HIV-infected individuals were processed, a major limit on how widely findings apply.

About 500 ng RNA was reverse transcribed with alpha and beta constant-region primers. Alpha and beta chain libraries were made separately by chain-specific third strand synthesis with multiplexing indices. TCRdb passed the 5' RACE reads through MiXCR, listing each CDR3 protein once. The sample holds over 15,000 distinct CDR3 sequences, 9.5% to 13% seen once. The V gene's germline CDR1 is DFQATT and CDR2 SNEGSKA (reference sequence). Trimming took 1 base from V and 1 from J, leaving 8 bases between them. The CDR3 extends over 14 amino acids. Sequenced material: blood. The receptor was isolated from an adult in good health. This sequence joins TRBV20-1 and TRBJ2-1; D call uncertain. CDR3 loop: CSARGDGSYNEQFF. The CDR3 bases are TGCAGTGCTAGAGGAGATGGGTCCTACAATGAGCAGTTCTTC.